The rows below give T cell receptor beta chains drawn from one sample of a study of blood T cell repertoires in COVID-19. The data were produced by immunoSEQ multiplex PCR, yet TCRdb's version contains in-frame clones alone and is incomplete. This table has under 300,000 clones, 70% to 90% appearing once. Sequenced sample: peripheral blood. These receptor sequences come from a woman aged 25 to 39 with COVID-19, enrolled during active disease. Both conserved end residues are trimmed from each CDR3.

j_call v_call cdr3_aa
TRBJ2-3 TRBV5-4 ASSRQGSGDTQY
TRBJ2-2 TRBV6-5 ATGGLASYTGELF
TRBJ1-1 TRBV19 ASSLGGGNTEAF
TRBJ2-2 TRBV5-1 ASSLGGVRSTGELF
TRBJ2-3 TRBV10-2 ASSGAGGTDTQY
TRBJ1-2 TRBV18 ASSELTNYGYT
TRBJ2-5 TRBV5-1 ASSFQGAWQETQY
TRBJ2-7 TRBV5-6 ASSRGLVVSYEQY
TRBJ2-3 TRBV21-1 ASSSKRRPGSDTQY
TRBJ2-2 TRBV12-5 ASGLVSGGANTGELF
TRBJ1-1 TRBV6-1 ASSEAEERGMNTEAF
TRBJ1-1 TRBV14 ASSQDGLNTEAF
TRBJ1-6 TRBV19 ASTKRDRPLSYNSPLH
TRBJ2-7 TRBV4-1 ASSQGTNLYEQY
TRBJ2-1 TRBV7-9 ASSPVTGRNEQF
TRBJ2-7 TRBV11-2 ASSAGQGATREQY